This T cell receptor (beta chain) was obtained from a study of Tregs in tolerant kidney transplant recipients. The ends were cut back, 3 bases at V and 6 bases at J, with 16 bases in the middle. This CDR3 is 15 amino acids long. Germline lookup yields CDR1 SGDLS and CDR2 YYNGEE. About this clone itself: Its antigen remains unidentified.

Findings and caveats of the study: Tregs expanded with activated donor B cells seemed most donor-specific. This study did not directly address biological reproducibility.

Unstimulated Tregs (CD4+CD25+CD127-) and CD4+CD25- non-Tregs were sorted from PBMCs. Repertoires were generated with immunoSEQ multiplex PCR, while TCRdb's copy carries only in-frame clones and drops some. The sample consists of some 90,000 clones, roughly 92% of them appearing once. The chain has TRBV9 and TRBJ2-1, with TRBD2 as a possible D gene (6 bases). This sequence was found in a human donor in good health. The sample was CD8+ T cells from blood. The CDR3 loop is CASSAGGRQPNEQFF. The CDR3 DNA reads as TGTGCCAGCAGCGCCGGGGGACGTCAGCCCAATGAGCAGTTCTTC.